Below, 22 T cell receptor beta chains from the same sample are listed, as sequenced in a study of OX40 agonist ivuxolimab in advanced cancers. Here immunoSEQ multiplex PCR was the method, and the copy in TCRdb shows in-frame clones only, minus some. This table has nearly 80,000 clones, roughly 80% appearing once. The specimen was CD4+ or CD8+ T cells sorted from blood, collected in a trial of the OX40 agonist ivuxolimab. The receptors were gathered from an adult with an advanced solid tumor such as melanoma, head and neck, liver or kidney cancer.

The chain has TRBV7-8 and TRBJ1-3; perhaps TRBD1 as D (5 bases). The germline V gene has CDR1 SGHVS and CDR2 FQNEAQ. The CDR3 has 15 amino acids. V was clipped by 1 base and J by 2 bases, with 9 bases between them. For the CDR3, the DNA is TGTGCCAGCAGCTTAGATGTAGGGGCTGGAAACACCATATATTTT. As protein: CASSLDVGAGNTIYF.

This rearrangement joins TRBV19 to TRBJ2-2; D tentatively fits TRBD1 or TRBD2 (6 bases each). Trimming took off 4 bases at V and 5 bases at J, with 11 bases between the two ends. Germline V gene sequence: CDR1 LNHDA, CDR2 SQIVND (reference sequence). CDR3 size: 14 residues. This CDR3 reads CASSRGRGTGELFF. The CDR3 DNA is TGTGCCAGTAGTAGGGGGCGGGGTACCGGGGAGCTGTTTTTT.

The gene calls are TRBV30 and TRBJ2-7; 7 bases fit TRBD1. The CDR3 contains 13 residues. Germline V lookup: CDR1 GTSNPN, CDR2 SVGIG (reference sequence). V trimming: 0 bases; J trimming: 9 bases; junction bases outside the gene matches: 8. CDR3 region: CAWSVLASGGQYF. The CDR3 DNA is TGTGCCTGGAGTGTCCTTGCGTCAGGGGGGCAGTACTTC.

V gene TRBV19 combines with J gene TRBJ1-1; 7 nucleotides match TRBD1. CDR1 is LNHDA and CDR2 is SQIVND in the germline V gene (reference sequence). V shed 7 bases and J 6 bases; nucleotides not matched to a gene: 8. There are 13 residues in the CDR3. The CDR3 DNA reads as TGTGCCAGTATCCTTCGACAGGGTGCTGAAGCTTTCTTT. Protein sequence: CASILRQGAEAFF. The complete variable domain, with remaining parts taken from reference TRBV19 and TRBJ1-1, reads DGGITQSPKYLFRKEGQNVTLSCEQNLNHDAMYWYRQDPGQGLRLIYYSQIVNDFQKGDIAEGYSVSREKKESFPLTVTSAQKNPTAFYLCASILRQGAEAFFGQGTRLTVV.

The chain links TRBV10-3 to TRBJ1-3, with D perhaps TRBD1 (6 bases). Germline V gene lookup returns CDR1 ENHRY and CDR2 SYGVKD. V dropped 0 bases and J dropped 6 bases, with 12 bases sitting between them. This CDR3 is 15 amino acids long. Here the CDR3 reads CAISESSRGENTIYF. The CDR3 DNA is TGTGCCATCAGTGAGTCCAGCAGGGGAGAAAACACCATATATTTT.

This clone has just a few counts. The chain has TRBV18 and TRBJ2-2, with a weak D call TRBD2 (5 bases). The CDR3 consists of 18 residues. Germline values: CDR1 KGHSH, CDR2 LQKENI. The V end was cut by 4 bases, the J end by 2 bases, with 20 bases between. This CDR3 reads CASSRGSGDRYNTGELFF. CDR3 sequence (DNA): TGTGCCAGCTCACGTGGATCCGGGGATCGATACAACACCGGGGAGCTGTTTTTT.

The gene calls are TRBV4-1 and TRBJ1-1; 9 bases match TRBD1. Germline assignment: CDR1 MGHRA and CDR2 YSYEKL. The V gene end was trimmed by 4 bases and the J gene end by 3 bases; junction bases not matched to a gene: 6. The CDR3 totals 15 residues. The CDR3, as DNA: TGCGCCAGCAGCCTCGCGGGACAGGGCGACACTGAAGCTTTCTTT. This gives the protein CASSLAGQGDTEAFF.

This clone was seen just once. The chain has TRBV18 and TRBJ1-1; 7 bases align to TRBD1. Per germline, CDR1 KGHSH and CDR2 LQKENI. The CDR3 is made up of 15 amino acids. The V and J ends lost 4 bases and 0 bases, in that order; junction bases with no gene match: 5. In DNA, the CDR3 is TGTGCCAGCTCACTACAGGGGCCCATGAACACTGAAGCTTTCTTT. Its translation is CASSLQGPMNTEAFF.

The rearrangement links TRBV5-6 to TRBJ1-2, with TRBD1 identical over 7 bases. The CDR3 consists of 13 residues. In germline, CDR1 is SGHDT, CDR2 YYEEEE. V shed 3 bases, J shed 3 bases, and the junction held 2 bases outside the gene matches. CDR3 sequence: CASSSDRDYGYTF. CDR3 in DNA: TGTGCCAGCAGCTCTGACAGGGACTATGGCTACACCTTC.

This clone was seen a few times. The chain has TRBV7-2 and TRBJ2-1; 12 bases are shared with TRBD2. This CDR3 contains 18 residues. Germline V gene sequence: CDR1 SGHTA, CDR2 FQGNSA. Trimming cost V 1 base and J 3 bases; bases outside gene matches: 7. The CDR3 sequence is CASSLEGTSGRFYNEQFF. CDR3 sequence (DNA): TGTGCCAGCAGCTTAGAGGGGACTAGCGGGCGTTTCTACAATGAGCAGTTCTTC.

With respect to this clone: A read error may account for a junction end that differs from germline. J is TRBJ2-4 and V is TRBV28; the match to TRBD1 covers 10 bases. Germline values: CDR1 MDHEN, CDR2 SYDVKM. This CDR3 region has 12 residues. CDR3 in amino acids: CASSLGTGDRDF. The CDR3 region has the DNA TGTGCCAGCAGTTTAGGGACAGGGGATAGGGACTTC.

This chain links TRBV11-2 with TRBJ2-1; either TRBD1 or TRBD2 may fit D (5 bases each). Germline assignment: CDR1 SGHAT and CDR2 FQNNGV. V lost 4 bases, J lost 15 bases, and 19 bases lay in between. The length of the CDR3 is 13 residues. CDR3 amino acids: CASSSLRDLALFF. The DNA for the CDR3 is TGTGCCAGCAGCTCGCTCCGGGACCTTGCTTTGTTCTTC.

The rearrangement joins TRBV11-2 to TRBJ1-3, with D maybe TRBD1 (6 bases). Trimming left V 1 base short and J 4 bases short, with 11 bases between. The V gene's germline CDR1 is SGHAT and CDR2 FQNNGV. The CDR3 has 15 amino acids. The CDR3 bases are TGTGCCAGCAGCTTAGGGGGGCTTTTCGGAAACACCATATATTTT. Translating gives CASSLGGLFGNTIYF.

This chain links TRBV28 with TRBJ2-3; 14 nucleotides match TRBD2. CDR3 length equals 18 residues. Germline lookup yields CDR1 MDHEN and CDR2 SYDVKM. Germline trimming cut 3 bases from V and 2 bases from J; bases unmatched to any gene: 7. The CDR3 coding sequence is TGTGCCAGCAGTTTCCCGCGACTAGCGGGGGGGCACACAGATACGCAGTATTTT. Amino acid sequence: CASSFPRLAGGHTDTQYF.

The rearrangement links TRBV30 to TRBJ2-5; D might be TRBD2 (6 bases). Per the germline V gene, CDR1 is GTSNPN and CDR2 is SVGIG (reference sequence). The CDR3 consists of 13 residues. The V end was cut by 2 bases, the J end by 7 bases, with 14 bases between. The CDR3 DNA reads as TGTGCCTGGAGTTTAGGGATCGGGGGGACCCAGTACTTC. Translation: CAWSLGIGGTQYF.

This clone has only a few counts. J is TRBJ2-3 and V is TRBV6-1, with D unresolved. Trimming cost V 1 base and J 6 bases, with 11 bases left between them. CDR3 size: 14 residues. The germline CDR1 and CDR2 sequences are MNHNS and SASEGT. CDR3 in amino acids: CASSEGFSVDTQYF. Written as DNA, the CDR3 is TGTGCCAGCAGTGAAGGGTTTTCTGTGGATACGCAGTATTTT.

The V and J genes are TRBV4-1 and TRBJ1-2; TRBD1 is a possible D gene (5 bases). CDR3 length: 18 residues. From germline, CDR1 is MGHRA and CDR2 YSYEKL. With 4 bases removed from V and 3 bases from J, the gap between germline ends came to 24 bases. The CDR3 DNA reads TGCGCCAGCAGCCCGAGACGGGCAGGGACTAGCATGGACTATGGCTACACCTTC. As protein: CASSPRRAGTSMDYGYTF.

The CDR3 nucleotides are TGTGCCAGCAGCTCTAGCCGACGTCCCTACAATGAGCAGTTCTTC. Its protein product is CASSSSRRPYNEQFF. V usage is TRBV7-2 and J usage is TRBJ2-1; a weak D match, TRBD2 (5 bases). CDR3 length equals 15 residues. Germline lookup yields CDR1 SGHTA and CDR2 FQGNSA. Trimming removed 4 bases at V and 2 bases at J, with 12 bases between.

V usage is TRBV7-2 and J usage is TRBJ1-5; D uncertain. Germline V gene sequence: CDR1 SGHTA, CDR2 FQGNSA. Trimming shortened V by 2 bases and J by 6 bases, and 8 bases separated the two germline ends. The length of the CDR3 is 13 residues. The CDR3 sequence: CASSLNSVQPQHF. CDR3 nucleotide sequence: TGTGCCAGCAGCTTAAATTCTGTTCAGCCCCAGCATTTT.

The genes are TRBV4-1 and TRBJ1-6, with D uncertain. This CDR3 spans 16 amino acids. Trimming left V 0 bases short and J 7 bases short, with 13 bases between. Germline V gives CDR1 MGHRA, CDR2 YSYEKL. Here the CDR3 DNA reads TGCGCCAGCAGCCAAGACTTGGGCAGGAAGAATTCACCCCTCCACTTT. Its protein is CASSQDLGRKNSPLHF.

V gene TRBV5-4 combines with J gene TRBJ2-6; TRBD1 matches at 9 bases. The CDR3 contains 15 residues. The V gene end was trimmed by 4 bases and the J gene end by 6 bases; junction bases not matched to a gene: 5. Germline assignment: CDR1 SGHNT and CDR2 YYREEE (reference sequence). CDR3 DNA sequence: TGTGCCAGCAGCAAGGGGACAGGGCAGGCCAACGTCCTGACTTTC. It yields the protein CASSKGTGQANVLTF.

The rearrangement uses TRBV5-4 and TRBJ1-1; D is undetermined. The CDR3 is 11 amino acids. Germline assignment: CDR1 SGHNT and CDR2 YYREEE (reference sequence). V was cut by 1 base and J by 8 bases, with 6 bases left in between. CDR3 in amino acids: CASSLLNEAFF. The CDR3 coding sequence is TGTGCCAGCAGCTTGTTGAACGAAGCTTTCTTT.